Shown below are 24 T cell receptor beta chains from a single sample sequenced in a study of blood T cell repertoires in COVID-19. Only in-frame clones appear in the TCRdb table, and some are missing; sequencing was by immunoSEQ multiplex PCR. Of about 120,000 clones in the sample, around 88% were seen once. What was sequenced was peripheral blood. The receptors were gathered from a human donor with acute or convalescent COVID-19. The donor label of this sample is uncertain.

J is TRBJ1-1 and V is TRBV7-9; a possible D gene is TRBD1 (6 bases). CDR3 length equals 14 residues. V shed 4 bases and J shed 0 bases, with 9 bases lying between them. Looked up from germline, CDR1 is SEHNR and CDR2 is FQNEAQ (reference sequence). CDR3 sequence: CASSWGQMNTEAFF. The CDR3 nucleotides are TGTGCCAGCAGCTGGGGACAAATGAACACTGAAGCTTTCTTT.

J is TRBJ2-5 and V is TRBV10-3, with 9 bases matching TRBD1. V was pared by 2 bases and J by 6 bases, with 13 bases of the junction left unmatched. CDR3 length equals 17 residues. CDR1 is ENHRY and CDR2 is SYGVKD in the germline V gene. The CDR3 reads CAISETDPGQGSKTQYF. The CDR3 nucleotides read TGTGCCATCAGTGAGACAGACCCGGGACAGGGTTCCAAGACCCAGTACTTC.

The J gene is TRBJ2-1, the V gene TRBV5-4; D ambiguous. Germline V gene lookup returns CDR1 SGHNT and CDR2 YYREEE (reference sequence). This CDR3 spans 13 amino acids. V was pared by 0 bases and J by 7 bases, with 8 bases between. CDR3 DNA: TGTGCCAGCAGCTTGGACTCCTTGAATGAGCAGTTCTTC. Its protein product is CASSLDSLNEQFF.

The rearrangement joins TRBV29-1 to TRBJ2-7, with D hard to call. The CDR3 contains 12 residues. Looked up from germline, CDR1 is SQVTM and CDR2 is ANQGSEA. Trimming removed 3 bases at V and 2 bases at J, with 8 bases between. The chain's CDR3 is CSVDAGPYEQYF. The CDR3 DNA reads TGCAGCGTTGACGCAGGCCCCTACGAGCAGTACTTC.

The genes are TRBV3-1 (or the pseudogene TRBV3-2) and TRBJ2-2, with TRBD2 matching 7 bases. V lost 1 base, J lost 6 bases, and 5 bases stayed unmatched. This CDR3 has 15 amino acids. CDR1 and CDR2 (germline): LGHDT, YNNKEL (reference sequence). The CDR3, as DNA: TGTGCCAGCAGCCAAGTTGCGGGAGTCCCCGGGGAGCTGTTTTTT. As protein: CASSQVAGVPGELFF.

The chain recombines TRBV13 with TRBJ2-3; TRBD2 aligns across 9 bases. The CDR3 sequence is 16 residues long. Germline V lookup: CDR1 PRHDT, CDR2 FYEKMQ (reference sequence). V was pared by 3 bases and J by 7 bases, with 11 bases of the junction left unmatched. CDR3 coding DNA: TGTGCCAGCAGCTTCCAGCGGGGGGCCGGGGTGAATACGCAGTATTTT. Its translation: CASSFQRGAGVNTQYF.

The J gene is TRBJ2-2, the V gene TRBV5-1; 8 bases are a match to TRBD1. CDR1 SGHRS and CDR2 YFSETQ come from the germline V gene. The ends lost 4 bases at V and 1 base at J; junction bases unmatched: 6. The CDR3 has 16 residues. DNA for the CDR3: TGCGCCAGCAGCCGCTGGACAGGGAGGAACACCGGGGAGCTGTTTTTT. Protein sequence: CASSRWTGRNTGELFF.

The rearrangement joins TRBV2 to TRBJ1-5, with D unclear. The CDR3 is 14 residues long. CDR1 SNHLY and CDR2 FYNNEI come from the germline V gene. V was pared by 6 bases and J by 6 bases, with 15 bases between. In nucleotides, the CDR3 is TGTGCCAGCAGCCCCGAGACGGGAGGTCAGCCCCAGCATTTT. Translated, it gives CASSPETGGQPQHF.

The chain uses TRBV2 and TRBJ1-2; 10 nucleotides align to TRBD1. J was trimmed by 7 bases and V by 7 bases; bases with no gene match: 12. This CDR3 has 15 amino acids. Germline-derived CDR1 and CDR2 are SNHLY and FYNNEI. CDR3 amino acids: CASIPFLGTGVGYTF. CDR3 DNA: TGTGCCAGCATCCCTTTCCTGGGGACAGGGGTTGGCTACACCTTC.

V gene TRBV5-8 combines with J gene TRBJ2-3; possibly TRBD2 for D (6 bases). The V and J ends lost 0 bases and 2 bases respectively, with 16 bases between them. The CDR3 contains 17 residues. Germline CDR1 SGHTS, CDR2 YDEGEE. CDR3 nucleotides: TGTGCCAGCAGCTTGGGACTCGGGAGACCTGACACAGATACGCAGTATTTT. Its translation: CASSLGLGRPDTDTQYF.

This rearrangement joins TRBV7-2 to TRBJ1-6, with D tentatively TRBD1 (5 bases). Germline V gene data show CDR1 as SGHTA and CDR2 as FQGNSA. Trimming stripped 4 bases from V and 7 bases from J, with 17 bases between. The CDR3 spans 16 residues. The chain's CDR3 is CASSSSGTGLNSPLHF. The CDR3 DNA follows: TGTGCCAGCAGCTCGTCCGGGACCGGACTAAATTCACCCCTCCACTTT.

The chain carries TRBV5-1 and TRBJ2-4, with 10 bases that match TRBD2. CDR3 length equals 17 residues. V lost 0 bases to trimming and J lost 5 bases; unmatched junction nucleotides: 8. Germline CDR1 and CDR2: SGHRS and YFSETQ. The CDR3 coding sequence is TGCGCCAGCAGCTTGGAAGCGGGAGGGCCATTGCAAAACATTCAGTACTTC. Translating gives CASSLEAGGPLQNIQYF.

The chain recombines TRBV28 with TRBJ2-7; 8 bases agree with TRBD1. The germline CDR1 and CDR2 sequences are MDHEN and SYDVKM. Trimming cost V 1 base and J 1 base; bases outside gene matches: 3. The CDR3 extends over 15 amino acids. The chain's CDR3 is CASSLLWDRSYEQYF. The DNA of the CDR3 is TGTGCCAGCAGTTTATTGTGGGACAGGTCCTACGAGCAGTACTTC.

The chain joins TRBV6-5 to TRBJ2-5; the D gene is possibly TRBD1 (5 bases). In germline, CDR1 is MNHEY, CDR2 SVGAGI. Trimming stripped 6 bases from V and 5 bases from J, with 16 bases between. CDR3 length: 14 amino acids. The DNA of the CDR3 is TGTGCCAGCAGACCTCGACAGACAACGGAGACCCAGTACTTC. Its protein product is CASRPRQTTETQYF.

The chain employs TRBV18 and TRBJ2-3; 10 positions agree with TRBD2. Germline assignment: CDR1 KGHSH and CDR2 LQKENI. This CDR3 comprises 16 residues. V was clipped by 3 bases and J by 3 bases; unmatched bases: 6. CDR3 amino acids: CASSPAASGSTDTQYF. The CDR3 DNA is TGTGCCAGCTCACCCGCCGCTAGCGGGAGTACAGATACGCAGTATTTT.

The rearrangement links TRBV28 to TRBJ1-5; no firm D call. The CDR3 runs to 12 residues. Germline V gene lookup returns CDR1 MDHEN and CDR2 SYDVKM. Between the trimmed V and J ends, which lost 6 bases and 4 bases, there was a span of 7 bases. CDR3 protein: CASRTANQPQHF. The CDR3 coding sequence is TGTGCCAGCAGAACAGCTAATCAGCCCCAGCATTTT.

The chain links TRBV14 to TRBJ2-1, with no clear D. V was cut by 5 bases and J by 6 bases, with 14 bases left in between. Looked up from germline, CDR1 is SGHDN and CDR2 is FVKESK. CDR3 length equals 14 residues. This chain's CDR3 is CASSTTSLVNEQFF. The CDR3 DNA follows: TGTGCCAGCAGCACGACCTCCCTAGTCAATGAGCAGTTCTTC.

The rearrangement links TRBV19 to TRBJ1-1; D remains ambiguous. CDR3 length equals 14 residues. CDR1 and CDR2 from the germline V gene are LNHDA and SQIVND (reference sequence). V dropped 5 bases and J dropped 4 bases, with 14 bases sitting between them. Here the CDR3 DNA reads TGTGCCAGTAGTGCAGTGAGGCGGGGCACTGAAGCTTTCTTT. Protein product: CASSAVRRGTEAFF.

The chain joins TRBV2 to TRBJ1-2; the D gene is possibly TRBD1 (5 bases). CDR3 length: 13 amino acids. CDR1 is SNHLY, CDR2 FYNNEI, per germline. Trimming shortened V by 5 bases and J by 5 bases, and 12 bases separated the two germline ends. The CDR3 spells CASSLSGGYGYTF. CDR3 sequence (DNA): TGTGCCAGCAGTCTGAGCGGGGGATATGGCTACACCTTC.

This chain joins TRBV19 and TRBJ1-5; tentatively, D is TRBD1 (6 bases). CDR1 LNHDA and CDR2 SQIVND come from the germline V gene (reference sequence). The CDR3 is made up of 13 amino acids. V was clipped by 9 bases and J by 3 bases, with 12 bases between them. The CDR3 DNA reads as TGTGCCAGCGAAAGGACAGTCAATCAGCCCCAGCATTTT. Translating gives CASERTVNQPQHF.

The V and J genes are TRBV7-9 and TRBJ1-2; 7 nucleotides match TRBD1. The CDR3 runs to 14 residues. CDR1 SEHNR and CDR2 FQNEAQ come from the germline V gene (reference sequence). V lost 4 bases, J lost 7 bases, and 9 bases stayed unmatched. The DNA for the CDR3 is TGTGCCAGCAGCTCTACCGACAGGGAGGTTGGCTACACCTTC. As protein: CASSSTDREVGYTF.

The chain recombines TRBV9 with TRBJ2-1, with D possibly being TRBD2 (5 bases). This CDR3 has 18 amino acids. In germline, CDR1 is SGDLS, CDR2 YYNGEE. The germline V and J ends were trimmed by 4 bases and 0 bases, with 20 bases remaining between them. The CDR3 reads CASSPRGRGSGSYNEQFF. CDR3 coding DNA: TGTGCCAGCAGCCCCCGAGGGAGAGGGTCTGGCTCCTACAATGAGCAGTTCTTC.

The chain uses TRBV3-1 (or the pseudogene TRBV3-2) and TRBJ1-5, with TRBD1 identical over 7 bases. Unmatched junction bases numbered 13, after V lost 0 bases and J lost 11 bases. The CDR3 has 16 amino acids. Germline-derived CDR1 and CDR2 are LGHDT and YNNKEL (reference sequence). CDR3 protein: CASSQEWDSLPGSQHF. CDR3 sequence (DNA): TGTGCCAGCAGCCAAGAATGGGACAGCCTCCCAGGGTCCCAGCATTTT.

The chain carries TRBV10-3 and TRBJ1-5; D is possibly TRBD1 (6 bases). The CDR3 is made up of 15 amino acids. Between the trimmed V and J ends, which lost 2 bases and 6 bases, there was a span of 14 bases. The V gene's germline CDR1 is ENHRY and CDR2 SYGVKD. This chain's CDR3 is CAISEIEGVGQPQHF. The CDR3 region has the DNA TGTGCCATCAGTGAGATAGAGGGGGTTGGTCAGCCCCAGCATTTT.